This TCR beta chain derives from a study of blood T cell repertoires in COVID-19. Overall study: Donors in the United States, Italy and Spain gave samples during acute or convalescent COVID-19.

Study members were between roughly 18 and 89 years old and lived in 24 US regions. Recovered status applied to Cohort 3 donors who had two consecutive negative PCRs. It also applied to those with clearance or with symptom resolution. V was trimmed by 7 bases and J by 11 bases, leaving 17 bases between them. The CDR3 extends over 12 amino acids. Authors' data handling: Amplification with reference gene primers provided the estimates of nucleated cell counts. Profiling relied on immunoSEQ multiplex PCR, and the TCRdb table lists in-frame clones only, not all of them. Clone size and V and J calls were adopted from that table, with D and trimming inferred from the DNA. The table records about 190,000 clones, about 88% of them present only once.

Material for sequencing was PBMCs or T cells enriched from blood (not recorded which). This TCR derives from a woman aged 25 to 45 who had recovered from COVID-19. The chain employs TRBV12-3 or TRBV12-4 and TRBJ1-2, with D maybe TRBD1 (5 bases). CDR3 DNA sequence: TGTGCCAGCACAGGCGCGGGAAGGGGTTACACCTTC. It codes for CASTGAGRGYTF.